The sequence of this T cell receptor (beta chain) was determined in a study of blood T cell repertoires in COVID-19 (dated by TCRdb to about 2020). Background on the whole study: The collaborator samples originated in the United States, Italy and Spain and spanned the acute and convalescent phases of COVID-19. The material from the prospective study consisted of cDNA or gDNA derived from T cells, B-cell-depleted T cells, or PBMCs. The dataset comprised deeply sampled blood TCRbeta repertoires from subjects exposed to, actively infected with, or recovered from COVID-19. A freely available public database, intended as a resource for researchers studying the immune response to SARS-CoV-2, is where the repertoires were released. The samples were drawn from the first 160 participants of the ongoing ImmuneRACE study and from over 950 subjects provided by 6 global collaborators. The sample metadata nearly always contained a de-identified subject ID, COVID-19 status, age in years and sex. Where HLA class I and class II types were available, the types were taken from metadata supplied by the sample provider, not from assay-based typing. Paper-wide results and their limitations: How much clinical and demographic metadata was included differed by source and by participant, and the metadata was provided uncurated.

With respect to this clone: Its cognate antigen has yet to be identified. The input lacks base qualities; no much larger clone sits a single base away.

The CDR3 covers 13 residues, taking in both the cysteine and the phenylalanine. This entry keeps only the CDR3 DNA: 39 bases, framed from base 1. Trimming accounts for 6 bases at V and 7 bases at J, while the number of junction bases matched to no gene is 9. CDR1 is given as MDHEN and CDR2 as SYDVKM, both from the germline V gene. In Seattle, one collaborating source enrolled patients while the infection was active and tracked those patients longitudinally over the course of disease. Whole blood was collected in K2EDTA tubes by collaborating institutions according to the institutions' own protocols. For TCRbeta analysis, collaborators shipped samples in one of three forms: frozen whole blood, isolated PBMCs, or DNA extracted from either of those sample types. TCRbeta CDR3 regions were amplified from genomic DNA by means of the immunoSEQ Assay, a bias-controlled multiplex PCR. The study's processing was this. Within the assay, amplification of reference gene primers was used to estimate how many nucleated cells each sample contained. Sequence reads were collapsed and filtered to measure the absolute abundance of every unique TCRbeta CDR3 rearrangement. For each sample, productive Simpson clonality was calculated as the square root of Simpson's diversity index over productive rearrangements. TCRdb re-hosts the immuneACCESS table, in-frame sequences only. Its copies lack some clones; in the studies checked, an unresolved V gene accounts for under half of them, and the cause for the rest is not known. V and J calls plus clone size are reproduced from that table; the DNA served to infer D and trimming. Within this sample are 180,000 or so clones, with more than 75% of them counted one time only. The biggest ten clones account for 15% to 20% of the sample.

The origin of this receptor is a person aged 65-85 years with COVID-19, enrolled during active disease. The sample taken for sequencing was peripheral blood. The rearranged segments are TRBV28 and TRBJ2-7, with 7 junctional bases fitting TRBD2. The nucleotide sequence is TGTGCCAGCAGACCTACGGGGCGGGGGGAGCAGTACTTC. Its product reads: CASRPTGRGEQYF.